This T cell receptor (beta chain) is from a study of CD8+ T cells in alopecia areata. Following extraction, RNA underwent reverse transcription to cDNA, which served as the sequencing template. The assay was immunoSEQ multiplex PCR, and TCRdb's table has in-frame clones only and misses some. Here the sample spans roughly 6,900 clones, about 66% being singletons. Broader study findings: Patients shared TCRs less clearly than mice did, possibly for HLA-related reasons. Sequencing of scalp tissue also captures the resident alphabeta T cells of normal skin.

Collected material from alopecia areata patients comprised lesional scalp punch biopsies and peripheral blood. The CDR3 length is 14 residues. Germline V CDR1 and CDR2: SEHNR, FQNEAQ (reference sequence). Trimming shortened V by 2 bases and J by 0 bases, and 7 bases separated the two germline ends. A word on this clone: Its antigen is still unknown.

The chain links TRBV7-9 to TRBJ1-1; D call uncertain. Sequences were derived from skin, sampled at week 0. The sequence was obtained from a human donor with alopecia areata. CDR3 residues: CASSLKQMNTEAFF. CDR3 nucleotides: TGTGCCAGCAGCTTAAAACAGATGAACACTGAAGCTTTCTTT.